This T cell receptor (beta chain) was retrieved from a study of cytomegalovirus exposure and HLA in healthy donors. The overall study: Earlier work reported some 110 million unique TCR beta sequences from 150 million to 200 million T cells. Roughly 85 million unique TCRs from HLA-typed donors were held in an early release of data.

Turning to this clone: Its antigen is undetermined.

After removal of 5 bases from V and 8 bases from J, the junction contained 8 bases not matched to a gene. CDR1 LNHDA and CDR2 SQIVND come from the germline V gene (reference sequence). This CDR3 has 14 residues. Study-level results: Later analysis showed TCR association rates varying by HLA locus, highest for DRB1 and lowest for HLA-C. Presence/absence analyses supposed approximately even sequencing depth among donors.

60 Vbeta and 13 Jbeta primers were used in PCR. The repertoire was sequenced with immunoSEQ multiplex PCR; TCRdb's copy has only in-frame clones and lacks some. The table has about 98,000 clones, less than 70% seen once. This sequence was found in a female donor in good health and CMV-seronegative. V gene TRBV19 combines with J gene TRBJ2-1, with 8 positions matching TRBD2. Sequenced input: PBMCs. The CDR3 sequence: CASSFRRLAYEQFF. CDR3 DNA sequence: TGTGCCAGTAGTTTCCGCCGACTAGCGTATGAGCAGTTCTTC.